The present T cell receptor beta chain was sequenced within a study of shared clonotypes between healthy human individuals. Across the whole study: Aged between 18 and 49, the donors were a couple of women and a few men. Study conclusions and caveats: Generally, estimated richness proved larger in naive subsets than it did in memory subsets.

Clones were sequenced by immunoSEQ multiplex PCR, and TCRdb holds only the in-frame ones, with some missing. The sample shows a few million clones, more than 85% of them seen only once. The CDR3 contains 16 residues. V lost 3 bases, J lost 0 bases, and 15 bases lay in between. Germline loops: CDR1 SGHRS, CDR2 YFSETQ. To note about this clone: The antigen is undetermined.

The rearrangement links TRBV5-1 to TRBJ1-1; D uncertain. The TCR originated in a man younger than 35 in good health. Some clones in this sample may be carry-over from other donors' samples. Sequenced input: naive CD4+ T cells from PBMCs. The sample's subset: CD45RA+ positively selected. CDR3 sequence (DNA): TGCGCCAGCAGCTGGGGAAGGGAGAGTCTGAACACTGAAGCTTTCTTT. Encoded protein: CASSWGRESLNTEAFF.